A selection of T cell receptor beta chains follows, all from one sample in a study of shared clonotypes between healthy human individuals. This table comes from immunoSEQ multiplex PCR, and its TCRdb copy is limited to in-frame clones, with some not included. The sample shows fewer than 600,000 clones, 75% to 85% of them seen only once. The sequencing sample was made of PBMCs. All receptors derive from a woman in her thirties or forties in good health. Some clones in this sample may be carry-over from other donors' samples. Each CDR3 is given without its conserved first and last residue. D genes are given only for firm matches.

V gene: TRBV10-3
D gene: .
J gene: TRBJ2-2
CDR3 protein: AAQDHPTTGELF

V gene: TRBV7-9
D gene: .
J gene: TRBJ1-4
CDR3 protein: ASSFRTNEKLF

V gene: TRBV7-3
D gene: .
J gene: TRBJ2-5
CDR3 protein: ASSRGVHAQETQY

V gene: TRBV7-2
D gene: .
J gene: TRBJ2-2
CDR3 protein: ASSLAGAGELF

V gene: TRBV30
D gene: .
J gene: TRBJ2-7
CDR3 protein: AWSVGGTNEQY

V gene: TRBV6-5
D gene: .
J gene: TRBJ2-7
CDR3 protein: ASKLGQVGYEQY

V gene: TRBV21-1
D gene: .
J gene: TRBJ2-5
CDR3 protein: ASSKTWTRHREETQY

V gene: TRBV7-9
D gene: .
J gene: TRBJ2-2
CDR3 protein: ASSLAVGAGELF

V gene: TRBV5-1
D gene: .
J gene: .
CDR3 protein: ASSPRDDAYEQY

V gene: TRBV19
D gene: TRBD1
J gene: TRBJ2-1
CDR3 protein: ASSIGTGRHNEQF

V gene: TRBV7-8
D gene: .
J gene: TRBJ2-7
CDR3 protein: ASSLGPTRDEQY

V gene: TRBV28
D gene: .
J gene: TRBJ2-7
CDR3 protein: ASSSPTGEQY

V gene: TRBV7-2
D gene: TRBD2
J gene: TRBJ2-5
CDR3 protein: ASSFTVSGTGRGETQY

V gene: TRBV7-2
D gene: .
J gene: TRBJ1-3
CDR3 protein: ASRSPASGNTIY

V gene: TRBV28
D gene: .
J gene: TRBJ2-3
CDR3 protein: ASTLAGATSDEDTQY

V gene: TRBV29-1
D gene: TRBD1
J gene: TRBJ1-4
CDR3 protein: SVNLGQGDEKLF